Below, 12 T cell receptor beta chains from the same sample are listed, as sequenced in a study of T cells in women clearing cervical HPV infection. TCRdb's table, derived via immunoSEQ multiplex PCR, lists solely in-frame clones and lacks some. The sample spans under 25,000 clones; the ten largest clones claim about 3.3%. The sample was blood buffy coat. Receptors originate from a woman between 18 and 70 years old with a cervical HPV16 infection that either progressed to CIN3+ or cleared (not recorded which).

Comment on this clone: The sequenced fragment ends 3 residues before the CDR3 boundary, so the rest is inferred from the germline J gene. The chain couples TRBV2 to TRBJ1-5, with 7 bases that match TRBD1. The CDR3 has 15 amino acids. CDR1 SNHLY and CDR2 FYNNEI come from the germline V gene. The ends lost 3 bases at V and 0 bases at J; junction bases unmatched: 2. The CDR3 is CASSEGQTSNQPQHF. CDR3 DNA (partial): TGTGCCAGCAGTGAGGGACAGACTAGCAATCAGCCC.

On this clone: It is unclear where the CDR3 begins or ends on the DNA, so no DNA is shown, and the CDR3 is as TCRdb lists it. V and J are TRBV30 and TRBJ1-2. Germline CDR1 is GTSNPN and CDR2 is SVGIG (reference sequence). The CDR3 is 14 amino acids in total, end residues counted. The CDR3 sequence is CAWSVTLGTSGYTF.

CDR3 DNA (partial): TGTGCCAGTGGATCCGGGACAGGGTGGACCGGGGAG. Its protein is CASGSGTGWTGE. Given in full, the CDR3 is CASGSGTGWTGELFF. The chain uses TRBV19 and TRBJ2-2; TRBD1 matches at 9 bases. From the germline J gene comes the end of the CDR3, since the read stops 3 residues before it. The CDR3 runs 15 residues. The germline V gene has CDR1 LNHDA and CDR2 SQIVND (reference sequence). Trimming cost V 8 bases and J 5 bases; bases outside gene matches: 9.

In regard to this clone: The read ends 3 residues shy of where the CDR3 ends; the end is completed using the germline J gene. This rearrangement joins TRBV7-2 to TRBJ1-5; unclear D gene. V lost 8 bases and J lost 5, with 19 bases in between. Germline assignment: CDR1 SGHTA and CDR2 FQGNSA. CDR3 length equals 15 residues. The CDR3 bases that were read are TGTGCCAGCCAAAGGGCTGGAGTCCCCGATCAGCCC. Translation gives CASQRAGVPDQP. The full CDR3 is CASQRAGVPDQPQHF.

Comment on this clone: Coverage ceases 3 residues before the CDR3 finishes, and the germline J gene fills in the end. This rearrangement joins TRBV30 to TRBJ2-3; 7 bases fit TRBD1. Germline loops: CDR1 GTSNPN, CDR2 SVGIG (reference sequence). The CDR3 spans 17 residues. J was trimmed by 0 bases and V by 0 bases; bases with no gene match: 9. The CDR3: CAWSVLVGGGSTDTQYF. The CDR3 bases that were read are TGTGCCTGGAGTGTACTAGTAGGGGGCGGTAGCACAGATACG.

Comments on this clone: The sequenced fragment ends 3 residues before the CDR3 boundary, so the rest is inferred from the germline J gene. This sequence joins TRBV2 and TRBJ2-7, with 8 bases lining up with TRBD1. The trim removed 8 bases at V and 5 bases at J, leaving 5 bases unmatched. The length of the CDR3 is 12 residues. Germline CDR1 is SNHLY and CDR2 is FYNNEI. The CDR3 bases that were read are TGTGCCAGCGGGGACAGGCGGAACGAG. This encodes CASGDRRNE. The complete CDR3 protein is CASGDRRNEQYF. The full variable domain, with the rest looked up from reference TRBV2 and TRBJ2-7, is EPEVTQTPSHQVTQMGQEVILRCVPISNHLYFYWYRQILGQKVEFLVSFYNNEISEKSEIFDDQFSVERPDGSNFTLKIRSTKLEDSAMYFCASGDRRNEQYFGPGTRLTVT.

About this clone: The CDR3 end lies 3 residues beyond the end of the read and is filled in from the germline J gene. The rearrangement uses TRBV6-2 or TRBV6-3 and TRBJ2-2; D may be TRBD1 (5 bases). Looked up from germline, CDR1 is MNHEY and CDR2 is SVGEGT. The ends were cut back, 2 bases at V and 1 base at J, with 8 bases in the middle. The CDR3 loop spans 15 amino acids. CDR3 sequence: CASSYVGQNTGELFF. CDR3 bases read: TGTGCCAGCAGTTACGTGGGGCAGAACACCGGGGAG.

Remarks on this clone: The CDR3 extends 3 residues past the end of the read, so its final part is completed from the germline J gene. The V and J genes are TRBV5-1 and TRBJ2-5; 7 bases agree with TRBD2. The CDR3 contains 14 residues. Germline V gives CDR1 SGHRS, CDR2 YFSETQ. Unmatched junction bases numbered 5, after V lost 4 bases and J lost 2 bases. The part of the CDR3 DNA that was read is TGCGCCAGCAGCGCGAACGGGGGGCAAGAGACC. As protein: CASSANGGQET. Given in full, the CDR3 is CASSANGGQETQYF.

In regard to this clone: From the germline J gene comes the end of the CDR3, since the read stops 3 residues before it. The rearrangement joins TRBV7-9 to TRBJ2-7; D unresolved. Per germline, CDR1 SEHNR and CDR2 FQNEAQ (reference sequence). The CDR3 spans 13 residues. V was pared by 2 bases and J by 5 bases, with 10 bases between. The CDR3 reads CASSLTRSNEQYF. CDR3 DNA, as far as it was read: TGTGCCAGCAGCTTAACTCGTTCGAACGAG.

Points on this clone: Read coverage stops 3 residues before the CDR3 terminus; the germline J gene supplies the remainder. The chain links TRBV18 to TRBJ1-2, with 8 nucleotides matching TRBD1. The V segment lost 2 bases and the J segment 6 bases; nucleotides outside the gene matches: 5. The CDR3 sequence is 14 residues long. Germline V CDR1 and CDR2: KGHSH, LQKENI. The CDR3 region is CASSPTDRVHGYTF. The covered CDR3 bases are TGTGCCAGCTCACCAACGGACAGGGTTCATGGC. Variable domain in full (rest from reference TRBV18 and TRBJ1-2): NAGVMQNPRHLVRRRGQEARLRCSPMKGHSHVYWYRQLPEEGLKFMVYLQKENIIDESGMPKERFSAEFPKEGPSILRIQQVVRGDSAAYFCASSPTDRVHGYTFGSGTRLTVV.

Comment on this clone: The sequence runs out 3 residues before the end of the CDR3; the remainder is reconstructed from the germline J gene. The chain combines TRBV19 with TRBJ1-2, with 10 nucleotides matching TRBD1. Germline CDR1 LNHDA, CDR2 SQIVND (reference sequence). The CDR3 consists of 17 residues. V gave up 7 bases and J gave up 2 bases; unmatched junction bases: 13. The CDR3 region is CASKSPGTGAGNYGYTF. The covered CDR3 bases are TGTGCCAGTAAGAGTCCCGGGACAGGGGCAGGGAACTATGGC.

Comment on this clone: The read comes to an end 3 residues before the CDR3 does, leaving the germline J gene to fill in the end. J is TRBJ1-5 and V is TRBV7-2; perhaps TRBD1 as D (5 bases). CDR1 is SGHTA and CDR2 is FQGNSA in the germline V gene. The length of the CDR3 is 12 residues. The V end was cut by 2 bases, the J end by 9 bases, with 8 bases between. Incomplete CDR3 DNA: TGTGCCAGCAGCTTACAGGGAGGGCCC. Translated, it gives CASSLQGGP. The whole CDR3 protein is CASSLQGGPQHF.